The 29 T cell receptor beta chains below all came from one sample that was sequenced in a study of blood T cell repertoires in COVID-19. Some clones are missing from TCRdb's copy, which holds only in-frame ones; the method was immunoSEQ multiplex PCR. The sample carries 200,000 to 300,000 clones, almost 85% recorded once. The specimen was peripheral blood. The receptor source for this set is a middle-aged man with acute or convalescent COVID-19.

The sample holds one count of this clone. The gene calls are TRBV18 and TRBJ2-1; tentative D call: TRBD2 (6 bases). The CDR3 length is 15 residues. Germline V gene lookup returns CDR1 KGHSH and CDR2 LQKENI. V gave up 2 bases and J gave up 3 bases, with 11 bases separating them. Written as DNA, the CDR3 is TGTGCCAGCTCACCAGAGTGGGACTTCTACAATGAGCAGTTCTTC. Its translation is CASSPEWDFYNEQFF.

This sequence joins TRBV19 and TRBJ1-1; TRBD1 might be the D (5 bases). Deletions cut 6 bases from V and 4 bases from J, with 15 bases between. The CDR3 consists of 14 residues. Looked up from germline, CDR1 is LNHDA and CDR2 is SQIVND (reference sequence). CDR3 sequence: CASRAPGVPTEAFF. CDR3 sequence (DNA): TGTGCCAGTAGGGCCCCGGGGGTCCCCACTGAAGCTTTCTTT.

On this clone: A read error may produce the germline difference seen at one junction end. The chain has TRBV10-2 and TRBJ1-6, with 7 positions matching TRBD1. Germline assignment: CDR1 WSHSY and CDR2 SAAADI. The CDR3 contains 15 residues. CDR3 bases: TGCGCCAGCACTTGGAAAAGGGGACAGCCGAAGCGGGTCGGCTTT. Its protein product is CASTWKRGQPKRVGF.

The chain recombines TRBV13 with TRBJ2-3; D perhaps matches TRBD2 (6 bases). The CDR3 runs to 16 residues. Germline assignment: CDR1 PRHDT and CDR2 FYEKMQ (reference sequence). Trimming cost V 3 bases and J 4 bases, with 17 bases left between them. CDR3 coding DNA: TGTGCCAGCAGCTTTTACCGGGACTTGGGACCAGATACGCAGTATTTT. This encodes CASSFYRDLGPDTQYF. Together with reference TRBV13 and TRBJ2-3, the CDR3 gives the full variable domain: AAGVIQSPRHLIKEKRETATLKCYPIPRHDTVYWYQQGPGQDPQFLISFYEKMQSDKGSIPDRFSAQQFSDYHSELNMSSLELGDSALYFCASSFYRDLGPDTQYFGPGTRLTVL.

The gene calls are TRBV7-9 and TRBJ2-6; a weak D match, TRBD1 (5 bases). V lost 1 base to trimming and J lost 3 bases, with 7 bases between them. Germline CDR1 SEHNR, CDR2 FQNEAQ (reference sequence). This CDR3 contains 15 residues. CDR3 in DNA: TGTGCCAGCAGCTTAGTAAGGGGTGGGGCCAACGTCCTGACTTTC. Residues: CASSLVRGGANVLTF. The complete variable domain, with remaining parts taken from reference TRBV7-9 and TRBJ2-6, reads DTGVSQNPRHKITKRGQNVTFRCDPISEHNRLYWYRQTLGQGPEFLTYFQNEAQLEKSRLLSDRFSAERPKGSFSTLEIQRTEQGDSAMYLCASSLVRGGANVLTFGAGSRLTVL.

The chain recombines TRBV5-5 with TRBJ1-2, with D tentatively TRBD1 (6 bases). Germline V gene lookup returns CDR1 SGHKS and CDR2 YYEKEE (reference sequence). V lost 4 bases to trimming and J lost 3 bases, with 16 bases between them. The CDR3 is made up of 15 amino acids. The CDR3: CASSPSRGIHYGYTF. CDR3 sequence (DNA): TGTGCCAGCAGCCCCTCCAGGGGAATACACTATGGCTACACCTTC. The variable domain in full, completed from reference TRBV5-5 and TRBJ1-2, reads DAGVTQSPTHLIKTRGQQVTLRCSPISGHKSVSWYQQVLGQGPQFIFQYYEKEERGRGNFPDRFSARQFPNYSSELNVNALLLGDSALYLCASSPSRGIHYGYTFGSGTRLTVV.

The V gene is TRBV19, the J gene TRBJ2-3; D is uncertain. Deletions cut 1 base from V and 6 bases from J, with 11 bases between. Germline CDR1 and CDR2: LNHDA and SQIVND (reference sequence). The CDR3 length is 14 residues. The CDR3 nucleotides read TGTGCCAGTAGTATAGCCCCCGAGATGGATACGCAGTATTTT. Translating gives CASSIAPEMDTQYF.

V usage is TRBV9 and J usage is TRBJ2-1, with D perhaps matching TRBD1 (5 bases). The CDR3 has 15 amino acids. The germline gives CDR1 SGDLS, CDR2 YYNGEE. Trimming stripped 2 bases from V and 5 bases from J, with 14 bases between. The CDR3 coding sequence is TGTGCCAGCAGCGTCTGGGGCCTGATGAACAATGAGCAGTTCTTC. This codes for CASSVWGLMNNEQFF.

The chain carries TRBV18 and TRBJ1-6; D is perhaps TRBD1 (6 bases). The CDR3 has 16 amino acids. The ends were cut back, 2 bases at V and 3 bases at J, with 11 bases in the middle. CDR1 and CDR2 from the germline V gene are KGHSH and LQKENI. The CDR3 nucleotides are TGTGCCAGCTCACCAGGAAACAGGGTCTATAATTCACCCCTCCACTTT. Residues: CASSPGNRVYNSPLHF.

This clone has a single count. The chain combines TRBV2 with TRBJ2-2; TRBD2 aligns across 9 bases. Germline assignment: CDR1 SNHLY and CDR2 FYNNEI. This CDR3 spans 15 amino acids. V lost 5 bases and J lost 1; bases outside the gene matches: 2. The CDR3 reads CASSYSGRNTGELFF. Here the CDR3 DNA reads TGTGCCAGCAGTTATAGCGGGAGGAACACCGGGGAGCTGTTTTTT.

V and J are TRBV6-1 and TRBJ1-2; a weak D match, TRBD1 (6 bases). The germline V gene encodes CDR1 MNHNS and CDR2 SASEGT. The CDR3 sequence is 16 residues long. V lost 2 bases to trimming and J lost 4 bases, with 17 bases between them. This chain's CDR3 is CASSEPGQQGVYGYTF. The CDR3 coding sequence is TGTGCCAGCAGTGAACCCGGACAGCAAGGGGTCTATGGCTACACCTTC.

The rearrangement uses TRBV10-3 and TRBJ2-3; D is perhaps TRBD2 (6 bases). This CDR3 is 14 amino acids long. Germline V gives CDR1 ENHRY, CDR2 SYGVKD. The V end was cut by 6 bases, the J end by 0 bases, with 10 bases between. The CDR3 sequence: CAIRGLTSTDTQYF. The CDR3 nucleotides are TGTGCCATCAGGGGACTTACTAGCACAGATACGCAGTATTTT.

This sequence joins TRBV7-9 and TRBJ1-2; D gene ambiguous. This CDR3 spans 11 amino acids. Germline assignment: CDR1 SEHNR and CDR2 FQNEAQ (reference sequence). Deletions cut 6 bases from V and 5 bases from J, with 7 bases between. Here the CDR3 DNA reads TGTGCCAGCAGGAACTATTATGGCTACACCTTC. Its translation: CASRNYYGYTF.

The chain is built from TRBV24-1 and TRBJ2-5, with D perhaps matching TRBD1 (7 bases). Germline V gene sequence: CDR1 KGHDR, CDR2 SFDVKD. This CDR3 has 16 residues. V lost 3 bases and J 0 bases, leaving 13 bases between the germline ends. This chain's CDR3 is CATSDGGTAYQETQYF. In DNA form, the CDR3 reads TGTGCCACCAGTGATGGAGGGACAGCGTACCAAGAGACCCAGTACTTC.

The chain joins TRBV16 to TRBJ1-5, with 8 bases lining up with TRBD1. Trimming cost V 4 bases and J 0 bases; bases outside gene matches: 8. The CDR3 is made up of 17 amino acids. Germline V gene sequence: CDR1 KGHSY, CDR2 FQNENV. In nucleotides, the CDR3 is TGTGCCAGCAGCCCAGGACAGGGCATTTATAGCAATCAGCCCCAGCATTTT. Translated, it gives CASSPGQGIYSNQPQHF.

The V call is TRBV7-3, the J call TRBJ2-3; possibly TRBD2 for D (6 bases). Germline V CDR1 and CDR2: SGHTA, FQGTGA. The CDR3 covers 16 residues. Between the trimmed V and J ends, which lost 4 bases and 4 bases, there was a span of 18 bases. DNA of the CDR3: TGTGCCAGCAGCTCCGAGGGACTCGTGAGGGCAGATACGCAGTATTTT. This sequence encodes CASSSEGLVRADTQYF.

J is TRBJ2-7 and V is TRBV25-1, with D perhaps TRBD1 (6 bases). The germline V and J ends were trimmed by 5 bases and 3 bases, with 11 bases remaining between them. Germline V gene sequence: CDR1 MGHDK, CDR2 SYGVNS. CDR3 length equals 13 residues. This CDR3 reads CASSRRGRYEQYF. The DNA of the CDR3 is TGTGCCAGCAGTCGCAGGGGCCGCTACGAGCAGTACTTC.

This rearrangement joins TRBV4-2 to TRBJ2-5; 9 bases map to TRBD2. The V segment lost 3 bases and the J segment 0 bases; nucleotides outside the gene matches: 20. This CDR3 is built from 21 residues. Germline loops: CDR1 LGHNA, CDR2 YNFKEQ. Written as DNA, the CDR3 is TGTGCCAGCAGCCAGTTGGGACGAGACCTGACTAGCGGAGAGTACCAAGAGACCCAGTACTTC. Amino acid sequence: CASSQLGRDLTSGEYQETQYF.

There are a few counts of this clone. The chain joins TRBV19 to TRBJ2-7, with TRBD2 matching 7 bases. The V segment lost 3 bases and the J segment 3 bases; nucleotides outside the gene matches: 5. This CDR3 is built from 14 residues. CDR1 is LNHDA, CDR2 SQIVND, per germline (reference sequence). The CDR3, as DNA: TGTGCCAGTAGTATGTCTAGCGGCGACTACGAGCAGTACTTC. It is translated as CASSMSSGDYEQYF.

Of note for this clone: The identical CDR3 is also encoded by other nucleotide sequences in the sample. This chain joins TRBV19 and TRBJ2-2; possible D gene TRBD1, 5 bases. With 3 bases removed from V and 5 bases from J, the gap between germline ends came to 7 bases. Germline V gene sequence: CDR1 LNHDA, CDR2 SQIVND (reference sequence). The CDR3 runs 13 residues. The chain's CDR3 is CASSIRDTGELFF. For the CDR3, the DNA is TGTGCCAGTAGTATCAGGGATACCGGGGAGCTGTTTTTT.

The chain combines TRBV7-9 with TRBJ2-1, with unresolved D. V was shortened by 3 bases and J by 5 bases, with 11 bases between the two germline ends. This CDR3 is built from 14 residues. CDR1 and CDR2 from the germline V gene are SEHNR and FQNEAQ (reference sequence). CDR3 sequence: CASSFGGPHNEQFF. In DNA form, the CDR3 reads TGTGCCAGCAGCTTTGGTGGCCCGCACAATGAGCAGTTCTTC.

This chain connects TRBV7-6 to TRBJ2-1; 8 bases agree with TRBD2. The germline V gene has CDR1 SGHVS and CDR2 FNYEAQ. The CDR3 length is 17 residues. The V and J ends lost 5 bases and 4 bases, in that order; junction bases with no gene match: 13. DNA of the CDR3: TGTGCCAGCAGCCCCTTTCTTGACGGGAGGGGATACAATGAGCAGTTCTTC. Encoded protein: CASSPFLDGRGYNEQFF. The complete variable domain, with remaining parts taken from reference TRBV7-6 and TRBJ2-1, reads GAGVSQSPRYKVTKRGQDVALRCDPISGHVSLYWYRQALGQGPEFLTYFNYEAQQDKSGLPNDRFSAERPEGSISTLTIQRTEQRDSAMYRCASSPFLDGRGYNEQFFGPGTRLTVL.

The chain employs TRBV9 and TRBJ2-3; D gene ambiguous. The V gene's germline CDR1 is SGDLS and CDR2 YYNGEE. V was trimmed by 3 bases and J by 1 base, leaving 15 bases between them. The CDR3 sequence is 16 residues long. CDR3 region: CASSDSWSSGTDTQYF. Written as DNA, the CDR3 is TGTGCCAGCAGCGACTCTTGGAGCTCCGGCACAGATACGCAGTATTTT.

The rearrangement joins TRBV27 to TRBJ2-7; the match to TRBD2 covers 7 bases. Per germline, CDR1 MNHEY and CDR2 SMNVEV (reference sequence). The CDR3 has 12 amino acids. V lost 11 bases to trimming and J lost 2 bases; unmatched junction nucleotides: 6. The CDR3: CASGGAPYEQYF. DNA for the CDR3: TGTGCCTCGGGGGGAGCTCCCTACGAGCAGTACTTC.

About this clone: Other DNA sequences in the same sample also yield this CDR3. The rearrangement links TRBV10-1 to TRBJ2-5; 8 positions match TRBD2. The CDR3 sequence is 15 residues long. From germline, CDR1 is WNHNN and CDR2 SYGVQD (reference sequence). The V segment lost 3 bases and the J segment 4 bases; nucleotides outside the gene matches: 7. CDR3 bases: TGCGCCAGCAGTGACGGAGCGGGAGTTGTAGAGACCCAGTACTTC. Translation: CASSDGAGVVETQYF.

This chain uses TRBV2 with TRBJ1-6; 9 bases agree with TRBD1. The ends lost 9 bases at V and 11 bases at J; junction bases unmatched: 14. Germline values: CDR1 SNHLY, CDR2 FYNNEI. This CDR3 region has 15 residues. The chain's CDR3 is CARRDRDLSTAPLHF. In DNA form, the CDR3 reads TGTGCCAGGAGGGACAGGGACTTATCGACGGCACCCCTCCACTTT.

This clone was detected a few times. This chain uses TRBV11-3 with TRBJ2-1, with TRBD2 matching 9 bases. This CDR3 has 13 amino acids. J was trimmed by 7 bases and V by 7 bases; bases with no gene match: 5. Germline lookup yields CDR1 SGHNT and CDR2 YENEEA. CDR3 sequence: CASKASGTNEQFF. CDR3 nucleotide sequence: TGTGCCAGCAAAGCTAGCGGGACAAATGAGCAGTTCTTC.

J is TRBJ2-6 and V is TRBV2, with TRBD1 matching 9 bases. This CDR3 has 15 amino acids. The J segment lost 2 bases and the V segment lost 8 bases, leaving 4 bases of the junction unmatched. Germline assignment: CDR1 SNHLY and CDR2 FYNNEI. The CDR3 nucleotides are TGTGCCAGCGGGACAGGGTTCGCTGGGGCCAACGTCCTGACTTTC. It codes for CASGTGFAGANVLTF.

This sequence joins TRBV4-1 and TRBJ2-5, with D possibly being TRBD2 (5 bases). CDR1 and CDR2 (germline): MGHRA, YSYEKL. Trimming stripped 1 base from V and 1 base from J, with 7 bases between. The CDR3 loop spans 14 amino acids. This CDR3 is CASSQGRRQETQYF. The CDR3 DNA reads TGCGCCAGCAGCCAAGGGAGGCGCCAAGAGACCCAGTACTTC.